Below, 23 T cell receptor beta chains from the same sample are listed, as sequenced in a study of blood T cell repertoires in COVID-19. Sequencing used immunoSEQ multiplex PCR; TCRdb keeps in-frame clones, though not all of them. The data show some 90,000 clones, with about nine tenths seen just once and roughly 8.7% held by the top ten. Sequencing was done on a sample of peripheral blood. These receptor sequences come from a man between 45 and 60 years old with acute or convalescent COVID-19.

V gene TRBV7-2 combines with J gene TRBJ1-3; D call uncertain. Trimming stripped 4 bases from V and 7 bases from J, with 14 bases between. Germline V CDR1 and CDR2: SGHTA, FQGNSA. This CDR3 contains 14 residues. CDR3 in amino acids: CASSSDFGSNTIYF. In DNA form, the CDR3 reads TGTGCCAGCAGCTCGGACTTTGGAAGCAACACCATATATTTT.

The chain carries TRBV18 and TRBJ1-1; 8 positions agree with TRBD1. V trimming: 3 bases; J trimming: 3 bases; junction bases outside the gene matches: 15. The CDR3 extends over 18 amino acids. Germline CDR1 is KGHSH and CDR2 is LQKENI. The CDR3 DNA reads as TGTGCCAGCTCACCCCCCCGGATCAGGGGGCGGCTGGACACTGAAGCTTTCTTT. It yields the protein CASSPPRIRGRLDTEAFF.

The chain couples TRBV19 to TRBJ2-5; 7 nucleotides align to TRBD2. CDR1 and CDR2 from the germline V gene are LNHDA and SQIVND (reference sequence). The CDR3 extends over 13 amino acids. Unmatched junction bases numbered 2, after V lost 6 bases and J lost 1 base. The CDR3 DNA is TGTGCCAGTAGGGAGCGGGGCCAAGAGACCCAGTACTTC. Its protein product is CASRERGQETQYF.

The chain links TRBV25-1 to TRBJ1-2; possibly TRBD1 for D (5 bases). CDR1 MGHDK and CDR2 SYGVNS come from the germline V gene. V was pared by 10 bases and J by 7 bases, with 19 bases between. This CDR3 has 13 amino acids. CDR3 amino acids: CATLREGDSGYTF. The CDR3 coding sequence is TGTGCCACCCTCCGAGAAGGGGACTCTGGCTACACCTTC.

V gene TRBV30 combines with J gene TRBJ1-5; 9 bases align to TRBD1. With 5 bases clipped from V and 4 bases from J, the junction kept 9 bases outside the gene matches. This CDR3 region has 15 residues. From germline, CDR1 is GTSNPN and CDR2 SVGIG (reference sequence). CDR3 coding DNA: TGTGCCTGGGGAAACAGGGGGCGCAGGAATCAGCCCCAGCATTTT. It translates to CAWGNRGRRNQPQHF. Using reference TRBV30 and TRBJ1-5 for the parts outside the CDR3, the full variable domain is SQTIHQWPATLVQPVGSPLSLECTVEGTSNPNLYWYRQAAGRGLQLLFYSVGIGQISSEVPQNLSASRPQDRQFILSSKKLLLSDSGFYLCAWGNRGRRNQPQHFGDGTRLSIL.

The CDR3 region has the DNA TGTGCCAGCAGTGAAGGTCCTAGAAACACCGGGGAGCTGTTTTTT. This sequence encodes CASSEGPRNTGELFF. The gene calls are TRBV2 and TRBJ2-2; D not resolved. The CDR3 consists of 15 residues. Trimming took 1 base from V and 2 from J, leaving 8 bases between them. In germline, CDR1 is SNHLY, CDR2 FYNNEI.

The chain carries TRBV2 and TRBJ1-1, with D tentatively TRBD1 (6 bases). Germline V gene lookup returns CDR1 SNHLY and CDR2 FYNNEI. The CDR3 loop spans 16 amino acids. V gave up 2 bases and J gave up 3 bases, with 16 bases separating them. DNA for the CDR3: TGTGCCAGCAGTGAATACGGGACAAGACTGGACACTGAAGCTTTCTTT. Residues: CASSEYGTRLDTEAFF.

The genes are TRBV7-9 and TRBJ1-2, with D possibly matching TRBD1 (5 bases). This CDR3 comprises 18 residues. Trimming took 5 bases from V and 0 from J, leaving 22 bases between them. Germline V gene lookup returns CDR1 SEHNR and CDR2 FQNEAQ (reference sequence). The DNA of the CDR3 is TGTGCCAGCAGCCCCCTCTTTGACAGCAGTATAGCTAACTATGGCTACACCTTC. It yields the protein CASSPLFDSSIANYGYTF. The full variable domain, completed using reference TRBV7-9 and TRBJ1-2, is DTGVSQNPRHKITKRGQNVTFRCDPISEHNRLYWYRQTLGQGPEFLTYFQNEAQLEKSRLLSDRFSAERPKGSFSTLEIQRTEQGDSAMYLCASSPLFDSSIANYGYTFGSGTRLTVV.

The genes are TRBV2 and TRBJ1-1; D gene ambiguous. V was trimmed by 7 bases and J by 4 bases, leaving 13 bases between them. The CDR3 runs to 13 residues. The germline V gene has CDR1 SNHLY and CDR2 FYNNEI. The CDR3 nucleotides read TGTGCCAGCACCCGAGAAACCCGCACTGAAGCTTTCTTT. This sequence encodes CASTRETRTEAFF.

This clone was recorded only once. The chain uses TRBV9 and TRBJ1-2; perhaps TRBD1 as D (5 bases). The CDR3 totals 11 residues. V gave up 3 bases and J gave up 8 bases, with 8 bases separating them. Looked up from germline, CDR1 is SGDLS and CDR2 is YYNGEE. CDR3 residues: CASSGQTGYTF. The DNA of the CDR3 is TGTGCCAGCAGCGGACAGACCGGCTACACCTTC.

This chain links TRBV30 with TRBJ1-4; the match to TRBD1 covers 10 bases. The CDR3 extends over 13 amino acids. Germline CDR1 reads GTSNPN; CDR2 reads SVGIG (reference sequence). Trimming at V came to 3 bases and at J to 7 bases, leaving 2 bases not matched to a gene. Written as DNA, the CDR3 is TGTGCCTGGAGCCGGGACAGGGGTGAAAAACTGTTTTTT. Protein product: CAWSRDRGEKLFF.

The J gene is TRBJ2-1, the V gene TRBV11-1; TRBD2 might be the D (6 bases). Germline-derived CDR1 and CDR2 are SGHAT and FQDESV (reference sequence). Trimming left V 1 base short and J 0 bases short, with 7 bases between. This CDR3 is built from 15 residues. The chain's CDR3 is CASSLVGSSYNEQFF. CDR3 in DNA: TGTGCCAGCAGCTTAGTCGGGAGCTCCTACAATGAGCAGTTCTTC.

This chain joins TRBV11-2 and TRBJ1-4; the match to TRBD1 covers 7 bases. This CDR3 spans 15 amino acids. J lost 5 bases, V lost 6 bases, and 9 bases had no gene match. Germline assignment: CDR1 SGHAT and CDR2 FQNNGV. The CDR3 nucleotides read TGTGCCAGCAGACGACAGGGCATGGGGAATGAAAAACTGTTTTTT. It encodes CASRRQGMGNEKLFF.

This chain links TRBV5-1 with TRBJ1-3; D remains unclear. The CDR3 consists of 15 residues. Trimming stripped 0 bases from V and 4 bases from J, with 11 bases between. Germline CDR1 is SGHRS and CDR2 is YFSETQ. CDR3 sequence (DNA): TGCGCCAGCAGCTTGGAATTGGGCGGGGGAAACACCATATATTTT. This encodes CASSLELGGGNTIYF.

This chain joins TRBV6-4 and TRBJ2-5, with 9 bases lining up with TRBD2. The CDR3 has 16 residues. CDR1 and CDR2 from the germline V gene are MRHNA and SNTAGT. With V trimmed by 9 bases and J by 5 bases, 16 bases remained unmatched. CDR3 in DNA: TGTGCCAGTGAGAAAAAGTGGCGGGGGGGCTGCGAGACCCAGTACTTC. Translating gives CASEKKWRGGCETQYF.

CDR3 nucleotides: TGTGCCAGCAGTTATCTTCGCGTGAACACTGAAGCTTTCTTT. Translating it yields CASSYLRVNTEAFF. The V and J genes are TRBV6-6 and TRBJ1-1; D remains ambiguous. The CDR3 length is 14 residues. Germline V gene data show CDR1 as MNHNY and CDR2 as SVGAGI (reference sequence). V was pared by 3 bases and J by 0 bases, with 8 bases between.

The rearrangement joins TRBV7-3 to TRBJ2-1; 9 bases are shared with TRBD2. Germline V CDR1 and CDR2: SGHTA, FQGTGA. The V and J ends lost 5 bases and 8 bases, in that order; junction bases with no gene match: 13. The CDR3 is 16 residues long. The CDR3 protein is CASSRTAVAGEDEQFF. In DNA, the CDR3 is TGTGCCAGCAGCCGTACGGCGGTAGCGGGGGAAGATGAGCAGTTCTTC. The entire variable domain, with the rest obtained from reference TRBV7-3 and TRBJ2-1, is as follows: GAGVSQTPSNKVTEKGKYVELRCDPISGHTALYWYRQSLGQGPEFLIYFQGTGAADDSGLPNDRFFAVRPEGSVSTLKIQRTERGDSAVYLCASSRTAVAGEDEQFFGPGTRLTVL.

In its sample, this clone ranks as medium-sized. This rearrangement joins TRBV2 to TRBJ1-1, with 7 bases aligning to TRBD1. The CDR3 totals 15 residues. Germline trimming cut 3 bases from V and 11 bases from J; bases unmatched to any gene: 15. The germline V gene has CDR1 SNHLY and CDR2 FYNNEI. The CDR3 region is CASSDRGVVVRVAFF. For the CDR3, the DNA is TGTGCCAGCAGTGACAGGGGGGTGGTGGTGAGGGTCGCTTTCTTT.

The chain is built from TRBV27 and TRBJ2-2; maybe TRBD1 (6 bases). Germline lookup yields CDR1 MNHEY and CDR2 SMNVEV (reference sequence). The CDR3 loop spans 15 amino acids. Trimming shortened V by 6 bases and J by 4 bases, and 15 bases separated the two germline ends. CDR3 sequence (DNA): TGTGCCAGCAGCTTGGGGGTAGGGGGCACCGGGGAGCTGTTTTTT. The encoded protein is CASSLGVGGTGELFF.

This sequence joins TRBV5-1 and TRBJ1-1; 12 nucleotides agree with TRBD1. J lost 5 bases, V lost 7 bases, and 3 bases had no gene match. Germline assignment: CDR1 SGHRS and CDR2 YFSETQ. The CDR3 spans 13 residues. DNA of the CDR3: TGCGCCAGCGGGGACAGGGGGCAGACTGAAGCTTTCTTT. Its protein is CASGDRGQTEAFF.

This chain links TRBV7-8 with TRBJ1-2; D gene unclear. CDR1 and CDR2 from the germline V gene are SGHVS and FQNEAQ. V was pared by 5 bases and J by 4 bases, with 8 bases between. This CDR3 contains 12 residues. As DNA, the CDR3 is TGTGCCAGCAGCCCGCGGAGCTATGGCTACACCTTC. Residues: CASSPRSYGYTF.

The rearrangement links TRBV30 to TRBJ2-3; maybe TRBD1 (6 bases). Germline lookup yields CDR1 GTSNPN and CDR2 SVGIG (reference sequence). This CDR3 has 14 residues. V lost 3 bases to trimming and J lost 2 bases, with 12 bases between them. The CDR3 nucleotides read TGTGCCTGGAGCGCTGGACAGATCACAGATACGCAGTATTTT. This codes for CAWSAGQITDTQYF.

The chain has TRBV28 and TRBJ2-6, with 8 bases fitting TRBD1. V dropped 5 bases and J dropped 1; count of bases not matched to a gene: 7. The CDR3 loop spans 17 amino acids. The V gene's germline CDR1 is MDHEN and CDR2 SYDVKM. This CDR3 is CASSAPDRGSGANVLTF. CDR3 bases: TGTGCCAGCAGTGCCCCAGACAGGGGTTCTGGGGCCAACGTCCTGACTTTC.